Listed here are 19 T cell receptor beta chains from one sample, sequenced in a study of blood T cells in healthy people across ages. The authors ran a second PCR of 7 to 11 cycles using a sample-barcoded 5' primer and a J-beta primer mix. Using its own MiXCR run on the 5' RACE reads, TCRdb lists one record per CDR3 protein. The profile covers 550,000 to 750,000 distinct CDR3 sequences, with roughly 21% appearing a single time and roughly 3.6% taken by the ten largest. Material: blood. The receptor source for this set is a man in his 70s in good health.

This clonotype has a handful of counts. The rearrangement joins TRBV2 to TRBJ2-2; tentatively, D is TRBD1 (6 bases). Germline CDR1 reads SNHLY; CDR2 reads FYNNEI. This CDR3 has 13 amino acids. V was clipped by 8 bases and J by 3 bases, with 10 bases between them. DNA for the CDR3: TGTGCCAGCCAACAGGGTTACACCGGGGAGCTGTTTTTT. It encodes CASQQGYTGELFF.

This clonotype occurred a few times. The chain has TRBV5-1 and TRBJ2-5; perhaps D is TRBD1 or TRBD2 (5 bases each). Gene TRBJ2-7 matches the end of the DNA better, so the J call may be wrong. The CDR3 extends over 16 amino acids. The germline V gene has CDR1 SGHRS and CDR2 YFSETQ. The CDR3 DNA sequence: TGCGCCAGCAACCCGGGCTCGTCTGGGGGATCCTACGAGCAGTACTTC. It yields the protein CASNPGSSGGSYEQYF.

This clonotype was seen ten or more times. The J gene is TRBJ2-5, the V gene TRBV4-3, with TRBD1 identical over 7 bases. The end of the DNA aligns better with TRBJ2-1, so the J call may be wrong. The CDR3 contains 15 residues. Germline loops: CDR1 LGHNA, CDR2 YSLEER. This CDR3 reads CASSQKPGGSNEQFF. As DNA, the CDR3 is TGCGCCAGCAGCCAAAAACCAGGGGGATCGAATGAGCAGTTCTTC.

V is TRBV7-2 and J is TRBJ1-3; no firm D call. V was trimmed by 2 bases and J by 0 bases, leaving 14 bases between them. In germline, CDR1 is SGHTA, CDR2 FQGNSA. The CDR3 length is 17 residues. In nucleotides, the CDR3 is TGTGCCAGCAGCTTAAGTCTTCCCGTCAGCTCTGGAAACACCATATATTTT. Protein product: CASSLSLPVSSGNTIYF.

Only a few counts were recorded for this clonotype. This chain joins TRBV18 and TRBJ2-1; 7 bases fit TRBD2. The closer fit of TRBJ2-5 to the DNA end suggests the J call may be wrong. The CDR3 has 15 amino acids. Per the germline V gene, CDR1 is KGHSH and CDR2 is LQKENI. Here the CDR3 reads CASSPRSLARETQYF. The CDR3 nucleotides are TGTGCCAGCTCACCCCGGTCACTAGCGAGAGAGACCCAGTACTTC.

This clonotype was detected a few times. The CDR3 DNA reads as TGTGCCAGCAGGGCGACAGTTAGCAATCAGCCCCAGCATTTT. This translates into CASRATVSNQPQHF. The chain carries TRBV14 and TRBJ1-5; possibly TRBD1 for D (5 bases). The CDR3 extends over 14 amino acids. Trimming removed 6 bases from V and 0 bases from J, with 9 bases in between. CDR1 and CDR2 (germline): SGHDN, FVKESK. Looking up the rest from reference TRBV14 and TRBJ1-5 gives the full variable domain: EAGVTQFPSHSVIEKGQTVTLRCDPISGHDNLYWYRRVMGKEIKFLLHFVKESKQDESGMPNNRFLAERTGGTYSTLKVQPAELEDSGVYFCASRATVSNQPQHFGDGTRLSIL.

This clonotype was recorded a few times. V usage is TRBV12-3 or TRBV12-4 and J usage is TRBJ2-2, with TRBD1 identical over 8 bases. The CDR3 sequence is 14 residues long. J lost 3 bases, V lost 6 bases, and 3 bases had no gene match. DNA for the CDR3: TGTGCCAGCAGACCGACAGGGGACACCGGGGAGCTGTTTTTT. Its translation: CASRPTGDTGELFF.

This chain uses TRBV20-1 with TRBJ2-3; D not certain. Between the trimmed V and J ends, which lost 6 bases and 0 bases, there was a span of 13 bases. The germline CDR1 and CDR2 sequences are DFQATT and SNEGSKA (reference sequence). The CDR3 runs to 14 residues. CDR3 sequence: CSAAPGASTDTQYF. CDR3 nucleotides: TGCAGTGCCGCCCCGGGCGCGAGCACAGATACGCAGTATTTT.

The CDR3 region is CASSWREKLFF. CDR3 nucleotide sequence: TGTGCCAGCAGCTGGAGGGAAAAACTGTTTTTT. V and J are TRBV5-7 and TRBJ1-4; D uncertain. TRBV5-7 is classed as an ORF, of uncertain function. The CDR3 sequence is 11 residues long. Between the trimmed V and J ends, which lost 3 bases and 8 bases, there was a span of 5 bases.

This clonotype has just a few counts. The chain joins TRBV20-1 to TRBJ2-7; TRBD2 matches at 8 bases. The junction had 2 bases not matched to a gene; V was cut back by 0 bases and J by 4 bases. The CDR3 is 13 residues long. Germline loops: CDR1 DFQATT, CDR2 SNEGSKA (reference sequence). CDR3 in amino acids: CSARDGRAYEQYF. The DNA of the CDR3 is TGCAGTGCTAGAGACGGGAGGGCGTACGAGCAGTACTTC.

The gene calls are TRBV5-1 and TRBJ1-3, with D tentatively TRBD1 (6 bases). The V gene's germline CDR1 is SGHRS and CDR2 YFSETQ. The CDR3 totals 14 residues. Deletions cut 4 bases from V and 0 bases from J, with 8 bases between. The CDR3 DNA follows: TGCGCCAGCAGCGTGGGGGCCTCTGGAAACACCATATATTTT. This sequence encodes CASSVGASGNTIYF.

This clonotype has a handful of counts. The chain is built from TRBV21-1 and TRBJ2-7; the table's D call of TRBD1 was not tested on the DNA. TRBV21-1 is designated a pseudogene. This CDR3 is 15 amino acids long. Here the CDR3 DNA reads TGTGCCAGCAGCGTCGGGGACCCGCGCACCTACGAGCAGTACTTC. Protein product: CASSVGDPRTYEQYF.

This clonotype came up a few times. This sequence joins TRBV7-8 and TRBJ2-1, with unresolved D. Deletions cut 1 base from V and 4 bases from J, with 17 bases between. Germline V gives CDR1 SGHVS, CDR2 FQNEAQ. The CDR3 runs to 17 residues. The CDR3 bases are TGTGCCAGCAGCTTAGTGGGTTTAGGGCGGCCTTACAATGAGCAGTTCTTC. This translates into CASSLVGLGRPYNEQFF.

This chain uses TRBV7-2 with TRBJ1-4, with TRBD1 as a possible D gene (5 bases). CDR1 is SGHTA, CDR2 FQGNSA, per germline. There are 14 residues in the CDR3. V was cut by 4 bases and J by 5 bases, with 11 bases left in between. CDR3 nucleotide sequence: TGTGCCAGCAGCTCAGCAAAGGGGAATGAAAAACTGTTTTTT. It translates to CASSSAKGNEKLFF.

The chain uses TRBV7-9 and TRBJ2-5, with TRBD2 identical over 10 bases. Matching the DNA end better, TRBJ2-7 makes the J call doubtful. The CDR3 has 16 amino acids. CDR1 is SEHNR, CDR2 FQNEAQ, per germline (reference sequence). The CDR3 sequence: CASSLEGLAGAYEQYF. The CDR3 DNA is TGTGCCAGCAGCTTAGAAGGGCTAGCGGGAGCCTACGAGCAGTACTTC.

In this sample, this clonotype turned up a few times. The rearrangement links TRBV20-1 to TRBJ2-1; no firm D call. This CDR3 comprises 11 residues. Trimming removed 2 bases from V and 8 bases from J, with 7 bases in between. Germline V CDR1 and CDR2: DFQATT, SNEGSKA (reference sequence). This CDR3 reads CSARKDDEQFF. The CDR3 bases are TGCAGTGCTAGAAAGGACGATGAGCAGTTCTTC.

The table lists this clonotype with a few counts. The chain recombines TRBV7-2 with TRBJ1-1; D remains unclear. This CDR3 is 15 amino acids long. V was clipped by 1 base and J by 0 bases, with 9 bases between them. CDR1 is SGHTA, CDR2 FQGNSA, per germline. The CDR3 region is CASSLGETMNTEAFF. CDR3 sequence (DNA): TGTGCCAGCAGCTTAGGGGAGACAATGAACACTGAAGCTTTCTTT.

This clonotype was seen more than once but under ten times. The chain recombines TRBV12-3 or TRBV12-4 with TRBJ2-3; maybe TRBD2 (5 bases). The CDR3 spans 16 residues. Trimming took 4 bases from V and 0 from J, leaving 14 bases between them. The CDR3 bases are TGTGCCAGCAGTTCCCGGCTAGCAGCTAGCACAGATACGCAGTATTTT. It translates to CASSSRLAASTDTQYF.

V and J are TRBV6-6 and TRBJ1-1; no clear D. Germline V gives CDR1 MNHNY, CDR2 SVGAGI (reference sequence). The CDR3 length is 14 residues. The V gene lost 7 bases and the J gene lost 0 bases, with 12 bases spanning the gap. CDR3 in amino acids: CASIIRTVNTEAFF. The DNA for the CDR3 is TGTGCCAGCATTATAAGGACGGTGAACACTGAAGCTTTCTTT.